This paragraph covers one TCR beta chain sequence. This receptor's antigen is unknown. Base-call qualities are not available, and no considerably larger clone is one nucleotide away. At one collaborating source in Seattle, patients were enrolled during active infection and were followed longitudinally through the course of disease. Collaborating institutions collected whole blood in K2EDTA tubes following their own protocols. For TCRbeta analysis, collaborators shipped samples as frozen whole blood, isolated PBMCs, or DNA extracted from either of those sample types. TCRbeta CDR3 regions were amplified from genomic DNA using the immunoSEQ Assay, a bias-controlled multiplex PCR. From the authors' description of their analysis: Within the assay, amplification of reference gene primers was used to estimate how many nucleated cells each sample contained. To quantify the absolute abundance of each unique TCRbeta CDR3 rearrangement, sequence reads were collapsed and filtered. Productive Simpson clonality was computed per sample as the square root of Simpson's diversity index over productive rearrangements. The table was pulled from immuneACCESS by TCRdb, which kept in-frame rearrangements only. Such tables lose some clones; where checked, under half of the loss comes from unresolved V genes, and the rest has no known cause. The DNA gave D and trimming, while V, J and clone size come from that table. The sample table lists about 160,000 clones, roughly 78% of them with a count of one. 7.5% to 8.5% of the sample lies in the top ten.

Trimming takes 5 bases from V and 4 bases from J, and the germline ends sit 18 bases apart. CDR1 and CDR2 are read off the germline V gene (reference sequence) as MNHEY and SMNVEV. The CDR3 spans 15 residues, from the cysteine through the phenylalanine. The kept DNA is CDR3 alone, 45 bases in frame from the first base. The sample belongs to a study of blood T cell repertoires in COVID-19 (dated by TCRdb to 2018 to 2021). At the level of the whole study: Samples covering the acute and convalescent phases of COVID-19 were provided by collaborators in the United States, Italy and Spain. The prospective study material was composed of cDNA or gDNA derived from T cells, B-cell-depleted T cells, or PBMCs. The dataset comprised deeply sampled blood TCRbeta repertoires from subjects exposed to, actively infected with, or recovered from COVID-19. The repertoires were made available in a free public database intended to serve as a resource for research on the immune response to SARS-CoV-2. Samples came from the ongoing ImmuneRACE study (first 160 participants) plus 1,254 subjects from 6 global collaborators. The sample metadata nearly always contained a de-identified subject ID, COVID-19 status, age in years and sex. HLA class I and class II types, where available, came from metadata supplied by the sample provider rather than from assay-based typing.

Findings and caveats that apply to the study as a whole: The amount of clinical and demographic metadata varied by source and participant and was provided uncurated.

Here the chain combines TRBV27 and TRBJ2-7, with TRBD1 as a weak D call on 6 bases. The sample comprised peripheral blood. The receptor comes from a woman aged 55-69 years with COVID-19, enrolled during active disease. In nucleotide form, the sequence is TGTGCCAGCAGTACCACCGGGACAAGAGATTACGAGCAGTACTTC. This translates into CASSTTGTRDYEQYF.